Detailed here is one T cell receptor (beta chain). Antigen specificity is unknown. The source of the sample is a study of CD8 T cells in ankylosing spondylitis. Regarding the study as a whole: A TCR beta motif of eight or nine highly homologous variants seemed to mark ankylosing spondylitis blood. Prior literature has documented some motif variants in synovial fluid and blood from reactive arthritis. From matched ankylosing spondylitis synovial fluid, disease-linked clones were reportedly recovered at significantly enriched levels. Within peripheral blood, clones linked to disease were CD8+ and relatively rare.

V lost 4 bases to trimming and J lost 3 bases, with 8 bases between them. The CDR3 covers 12 residues. CDR1 is SQVTM, CDR2 ANQGSEA, per germline. The authors made TCR beta libraries by quantitative 5'-RACE with molecular barcodes. Each CDR3 protein is one row after TCRdb ran MiXCR on the 5' RACE reads. Of about 340,000 distinct CDR3 sequences listed, around 8% are singletons. The receptor comes from a male donor with ankylosing spondylitis. Specimen: blood, either unsorted or a sorted T cell fraction (not recorded which). This rearrangement joins TRBV29-1 to TRBJ2-3; maybe TRBD2 (5 bases). This CDR3 reads CSVGVATDTQYF. The CDR3 DNA reads as TGCAGCGTTGGCGTAGCGACAGATACGCAGTATTTT.